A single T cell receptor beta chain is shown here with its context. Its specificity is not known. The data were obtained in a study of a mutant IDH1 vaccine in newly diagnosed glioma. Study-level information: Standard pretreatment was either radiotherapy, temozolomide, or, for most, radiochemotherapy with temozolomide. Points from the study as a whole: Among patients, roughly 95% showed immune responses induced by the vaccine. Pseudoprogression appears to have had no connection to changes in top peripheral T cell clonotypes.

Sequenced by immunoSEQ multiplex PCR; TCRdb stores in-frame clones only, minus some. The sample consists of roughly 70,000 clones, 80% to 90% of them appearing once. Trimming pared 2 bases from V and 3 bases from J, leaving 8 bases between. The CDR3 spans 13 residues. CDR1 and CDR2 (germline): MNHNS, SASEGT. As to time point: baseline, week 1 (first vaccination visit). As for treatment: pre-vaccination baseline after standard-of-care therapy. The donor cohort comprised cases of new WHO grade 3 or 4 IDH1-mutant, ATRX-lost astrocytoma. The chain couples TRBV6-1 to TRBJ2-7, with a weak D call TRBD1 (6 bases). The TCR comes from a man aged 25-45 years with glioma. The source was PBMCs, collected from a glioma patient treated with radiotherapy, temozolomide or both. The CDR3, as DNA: TGTGCCAGCAGTGAACACAGGGACTACGAGCAGTACTTC. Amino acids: CASSEHRDYEQYF.